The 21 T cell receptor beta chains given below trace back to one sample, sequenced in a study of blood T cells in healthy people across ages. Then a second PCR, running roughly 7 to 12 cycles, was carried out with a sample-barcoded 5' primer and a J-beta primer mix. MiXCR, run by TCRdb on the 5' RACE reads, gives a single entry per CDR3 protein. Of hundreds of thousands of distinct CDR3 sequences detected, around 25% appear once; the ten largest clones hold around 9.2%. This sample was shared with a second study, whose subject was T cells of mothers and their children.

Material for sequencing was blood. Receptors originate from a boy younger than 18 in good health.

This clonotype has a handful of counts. The CDR3 here is CASSTRTETYEQYF. The CDR3, as DNA: TGTGCCAGCAGTACTCGGACAGAAACCTACGAGCAGTACTTC. The chain couples TRBV28 to TRBJ2-5, with D perhaps matching TRBD1 (6 bases). The J call may be faulty, since TRBJ2-7 better matches the DNA end. The germline V gene encodes CDR1 MDHEN and CDR2 SYDVKM. The CDR3 extends over 14 amino acids.

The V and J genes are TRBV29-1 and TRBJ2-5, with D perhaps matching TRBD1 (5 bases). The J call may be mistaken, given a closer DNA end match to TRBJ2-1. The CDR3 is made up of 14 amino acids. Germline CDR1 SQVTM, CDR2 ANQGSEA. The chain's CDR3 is CSVEDRALMGEQFF. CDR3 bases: TGCAGCGTTGAAGACAGGGCGTTGATGGGTGAGCAGTTCTTC.

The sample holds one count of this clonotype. CDR3 sequence (DNA): TGTGCCAGCAGGGGGACAGGGGCCCTTCAAGAGACCCAGTACTTC. Its protein product is CASRGTGALQETQYF. This chain joins TRBV6-5 and TRBJ2-5; 10 bases are shared with TRBD1. CDR1 and CDR2 from the germline V gene are MNHEY and SVGAGI. With V trimmed by 6 bases and J by 2 bases, 6 bases remained unmatched. This CDR3 comprises 15 residues.

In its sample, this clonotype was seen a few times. DNA for the CDR3: TGTGCCAGCAGCCAAGGAAGTGCTCAAGTCTACGAGCAGTACTTC. Residues: CASSQGSAQVYEQYF. This chain connects TRBV4-2 to TRBJ2-1; no clear D. The end of the DNA fits TRBJ2-7 better, so the J call may be wrong. Germline CDR1 is LGHNA and CDR2 is YNFKEQ. The CDR3 spans 15 residues.

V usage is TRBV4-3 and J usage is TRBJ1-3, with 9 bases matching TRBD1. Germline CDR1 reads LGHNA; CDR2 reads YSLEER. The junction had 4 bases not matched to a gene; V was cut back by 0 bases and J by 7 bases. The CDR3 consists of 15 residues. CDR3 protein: CASSQDGTGTNTIYF. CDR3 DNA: TGCGCCAGCAGCCAAGATGGGACAGGGACTAACACCATATATTTT.

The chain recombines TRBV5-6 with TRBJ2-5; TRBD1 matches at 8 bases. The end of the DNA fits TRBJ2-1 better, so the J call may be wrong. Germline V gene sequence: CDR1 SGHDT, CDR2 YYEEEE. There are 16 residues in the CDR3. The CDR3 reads CASSFYTTGGFNEQFF. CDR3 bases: TGTGCCAGCAGCTTCTATACTACAGGGGGTTTCAATGAGCAGTTCTTC.

As DNA, the CDR3 is TGTGCCAGCAGCGAAGGGTTGGGTTTTCAGCATTTT. Residues: CASSEGLGFQHF. V usage is TRBV7-9 and J usage is TRBJ1-5; D gene uncertain. CDR1 and CDR2 from the germline V gene are SEHNR and FQNEAQ (reference sequence). Trimming took off 5 bases at V and 13 bases at J, with 15 bases between the two ends. This CDR3 region has 12 residues.

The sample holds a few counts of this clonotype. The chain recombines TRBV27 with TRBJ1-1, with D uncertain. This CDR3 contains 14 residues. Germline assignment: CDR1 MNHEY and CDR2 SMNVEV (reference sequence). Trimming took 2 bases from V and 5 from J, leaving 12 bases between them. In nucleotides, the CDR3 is TGTGCCAGCAGTTTAGGCCAGGAGGGAACTGAAGCTTTCTTT. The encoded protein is CASSLGQEGTEAFF.

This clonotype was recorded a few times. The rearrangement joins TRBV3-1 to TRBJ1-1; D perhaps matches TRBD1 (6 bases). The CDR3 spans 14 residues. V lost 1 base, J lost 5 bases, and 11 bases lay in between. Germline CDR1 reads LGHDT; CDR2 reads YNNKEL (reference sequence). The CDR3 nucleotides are TGTGCCAGCAGCCAAGTCCCCCAGGGGACTGAAGCTTTCTTT. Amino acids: CASSQVPQGTEAFF.

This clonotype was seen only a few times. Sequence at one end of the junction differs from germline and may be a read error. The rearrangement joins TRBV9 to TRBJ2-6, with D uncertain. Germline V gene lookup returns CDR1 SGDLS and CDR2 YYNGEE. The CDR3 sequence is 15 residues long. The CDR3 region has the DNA TGTGCCGGCAGCGTACTGGGTTCTGGGGCCAACGTCCTGACTTTC. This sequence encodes CAGSVLGSGANVLTF.

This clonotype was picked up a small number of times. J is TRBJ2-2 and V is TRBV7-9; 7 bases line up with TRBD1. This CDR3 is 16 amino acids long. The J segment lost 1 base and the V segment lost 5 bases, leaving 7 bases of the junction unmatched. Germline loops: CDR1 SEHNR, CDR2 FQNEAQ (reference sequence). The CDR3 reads CASSRTGTVNTGELFF. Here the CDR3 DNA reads TGTGCCAGCAGCAGAACCGGGACAGTGAACACCGGGGAGCTGTTTTTT.

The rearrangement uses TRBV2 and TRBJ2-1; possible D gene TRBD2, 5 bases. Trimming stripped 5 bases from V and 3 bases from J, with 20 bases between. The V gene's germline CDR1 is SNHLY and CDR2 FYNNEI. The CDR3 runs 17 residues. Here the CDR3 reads CASSSPDSVADYNEQFF. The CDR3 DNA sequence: TGTGCCAGCAGTTCCCCCGATAGCGTCGCGGACTACAATGAGCAGTTCTTC.

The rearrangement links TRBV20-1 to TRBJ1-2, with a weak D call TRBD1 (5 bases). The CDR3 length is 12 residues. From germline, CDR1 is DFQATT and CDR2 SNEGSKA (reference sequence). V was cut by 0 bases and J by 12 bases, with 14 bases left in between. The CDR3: CSARDPRDGNTF. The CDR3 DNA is TGCAGTGCTAGAGACCCAAGGGACGGGAACACCTTC.

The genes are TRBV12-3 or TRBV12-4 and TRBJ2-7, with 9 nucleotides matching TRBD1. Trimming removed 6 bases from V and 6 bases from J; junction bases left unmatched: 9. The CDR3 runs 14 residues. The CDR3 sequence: CASRGTGSGGEQYF. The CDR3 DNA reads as TGTGCCAGCAGGGGGACAGGGTCGGGTGGCGAGCAGTACTTC.

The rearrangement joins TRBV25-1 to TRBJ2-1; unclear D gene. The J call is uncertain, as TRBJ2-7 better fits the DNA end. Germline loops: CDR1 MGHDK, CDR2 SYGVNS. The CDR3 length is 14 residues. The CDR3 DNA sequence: TGTGCCAGCAGTGAATTCGTAAGCTCCTACGAGCAGTACTTC. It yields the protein CASSEFVSSYEQYF.

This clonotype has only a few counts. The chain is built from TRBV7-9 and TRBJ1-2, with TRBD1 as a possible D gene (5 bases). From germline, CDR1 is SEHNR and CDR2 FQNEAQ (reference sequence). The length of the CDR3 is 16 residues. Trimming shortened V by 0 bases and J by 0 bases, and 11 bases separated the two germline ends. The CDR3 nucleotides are TGTGCCAGCAGCTTAGCGCTGGGGGAAGCTAACTATGGCTACACCTTC. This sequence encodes CASSLALGEANYGYTF. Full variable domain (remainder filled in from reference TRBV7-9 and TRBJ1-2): DTGVSQNPRHKITKRGQNVTFRCDPISEHNRLYWYRQTLGQGPEFLTYFQNEAQLEKSRLLSDRFSAERPKGSFSTLEIQRTEQGDSAMYLCASSLALGEANYGYTFGSGTRLTVV.

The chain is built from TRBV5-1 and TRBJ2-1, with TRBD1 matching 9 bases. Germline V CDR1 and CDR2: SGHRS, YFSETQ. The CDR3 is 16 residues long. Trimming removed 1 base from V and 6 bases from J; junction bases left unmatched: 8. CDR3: CASSLRGQGDVNEQFF. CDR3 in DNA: TGCGCCAGCAGCTTGAGGGGACAGGGTGACGTCAATGAGCAGTTCTTC.

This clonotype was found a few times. The CDR3, as DNA: TGCGCCAGCAGCCCCTCTAGCGGGAGAGGCAATGAGCAGTTCTTC. It encodes CASSPSSGRGNEQFF. The chain combines TRBV5-1 with TRBJ2-1; 10 bases are a match to TRBD2. Germline loops: CDR1 SGHRS, CDR2 YFSETQ. V lost 4 bases, J lost 6 bases, and 7 bases stayed unmatched. The CDR3 loop spans 15 amino acids.

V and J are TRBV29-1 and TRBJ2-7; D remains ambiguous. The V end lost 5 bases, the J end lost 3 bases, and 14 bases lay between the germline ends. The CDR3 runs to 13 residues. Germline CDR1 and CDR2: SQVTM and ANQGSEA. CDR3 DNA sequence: TGCAGCGTTACCGTTTCCTGGGGCTACGAGCAGTACTTC. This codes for CSVTVSWGYEQYF.

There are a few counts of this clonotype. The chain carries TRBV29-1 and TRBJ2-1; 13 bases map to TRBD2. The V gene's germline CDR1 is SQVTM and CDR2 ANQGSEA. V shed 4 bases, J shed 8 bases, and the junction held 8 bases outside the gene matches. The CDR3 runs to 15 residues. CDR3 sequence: CSVAPWTSGSYEQFF. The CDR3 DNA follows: TGCAGCGTTGCTCCTTGGACTAGCGGGAGTTATGAGCAGTTCTTC.

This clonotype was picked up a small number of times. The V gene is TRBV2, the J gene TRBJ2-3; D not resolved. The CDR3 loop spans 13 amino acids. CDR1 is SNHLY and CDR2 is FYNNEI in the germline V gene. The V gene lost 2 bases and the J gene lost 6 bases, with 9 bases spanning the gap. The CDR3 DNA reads TGTGCCAGCAGTGAATCTGGTGGCGATACGCAGTATTTT. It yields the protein CASSESGGDTQYF.